The next 4 T cell receptor beta chains were all read from a single sample in a study of blood T cells in healthy people across ages. Primed by a sample-barcoded 5' primer and a J-beta primer mix, a second PCR proceeded for about 7 to 11 cycles. Each CDR3 protein is one row after TCRdb ran MiXCR on the 5' RACE reads. Of some 640,000 distinct CDR3 sequences detected, about half appear once; the ten largest clones hold 25% to 35%. The material sequenced was blood. These receptor sequences come from a woman aged 55-69 years in good health.

Remarks on this clonotype: A much larger clone is a single base away; this may be a read error. The chain employs TRBV4-2 and TRBJ2-4; D remains unclear. The CDR3 contains 12 residues. Trimming stripped 7 bases from V and 13 bases from J, with 17 bases between. Germline lookup yields CDR1 LGHNA and CDR2 YNFKEQ. The CDR3 sequence: CASTSVYNEQYF. The CDR3 coding sequence is TGTGCCAGCACCTCAGTTTATAATGAGCAGTACTTC.

V usage is TRBV20-1 and J usage is TRBJ1-6; D gene unclear. Looked up from germline, CDR1 is DFQATT and CDR2 is SNEGSKA (reference sequence). This CDR3 is 16 amino acids long. V gave up 5 bases and J gave up 5 bases, with 19 bases separating them. CDR3: CSAGTYYPGDNSPLHF. CDR3 bases: TGCAGTGCTGGAACCTATTATCCCGGAGATAATTCACCCCTCCACTTT.

The J gene is TRBJ2-5, the V gene TRBV6-2 or TRBV6-3; a possible D gene is TRBD2 (6 bases). Trimming removed 5 bases from V and 9 bases from J, with 19 bases in between. Germline CDR1 reads MNHEY; CDR2 reads SVGEGT. CDR3 length: 14 residues. The CDR3 DNA follows: TGTGCCAGCAGTAACCCTCGGGAGAGCGGCCCCCAGTACTTC. Translated: CASSNPRESGPQYF.

This sequence joins TRBV20-1 and TRBJ2-1; tentative D call: TRBD2 (5 bases). The J call may be faulty, since TRBJ2-7 better matches the DNA end. This CDR3 is 12 amino acids long. Germline CDR1 and CDR2: DFQATT and SNEGSKA (reference sequence). This CDR3 is CSASGVGNEQYF. The CDR3 nucleotides read TGCAGTGCTAGCGGGGTAGGGAATGAGCAGTACTTC.